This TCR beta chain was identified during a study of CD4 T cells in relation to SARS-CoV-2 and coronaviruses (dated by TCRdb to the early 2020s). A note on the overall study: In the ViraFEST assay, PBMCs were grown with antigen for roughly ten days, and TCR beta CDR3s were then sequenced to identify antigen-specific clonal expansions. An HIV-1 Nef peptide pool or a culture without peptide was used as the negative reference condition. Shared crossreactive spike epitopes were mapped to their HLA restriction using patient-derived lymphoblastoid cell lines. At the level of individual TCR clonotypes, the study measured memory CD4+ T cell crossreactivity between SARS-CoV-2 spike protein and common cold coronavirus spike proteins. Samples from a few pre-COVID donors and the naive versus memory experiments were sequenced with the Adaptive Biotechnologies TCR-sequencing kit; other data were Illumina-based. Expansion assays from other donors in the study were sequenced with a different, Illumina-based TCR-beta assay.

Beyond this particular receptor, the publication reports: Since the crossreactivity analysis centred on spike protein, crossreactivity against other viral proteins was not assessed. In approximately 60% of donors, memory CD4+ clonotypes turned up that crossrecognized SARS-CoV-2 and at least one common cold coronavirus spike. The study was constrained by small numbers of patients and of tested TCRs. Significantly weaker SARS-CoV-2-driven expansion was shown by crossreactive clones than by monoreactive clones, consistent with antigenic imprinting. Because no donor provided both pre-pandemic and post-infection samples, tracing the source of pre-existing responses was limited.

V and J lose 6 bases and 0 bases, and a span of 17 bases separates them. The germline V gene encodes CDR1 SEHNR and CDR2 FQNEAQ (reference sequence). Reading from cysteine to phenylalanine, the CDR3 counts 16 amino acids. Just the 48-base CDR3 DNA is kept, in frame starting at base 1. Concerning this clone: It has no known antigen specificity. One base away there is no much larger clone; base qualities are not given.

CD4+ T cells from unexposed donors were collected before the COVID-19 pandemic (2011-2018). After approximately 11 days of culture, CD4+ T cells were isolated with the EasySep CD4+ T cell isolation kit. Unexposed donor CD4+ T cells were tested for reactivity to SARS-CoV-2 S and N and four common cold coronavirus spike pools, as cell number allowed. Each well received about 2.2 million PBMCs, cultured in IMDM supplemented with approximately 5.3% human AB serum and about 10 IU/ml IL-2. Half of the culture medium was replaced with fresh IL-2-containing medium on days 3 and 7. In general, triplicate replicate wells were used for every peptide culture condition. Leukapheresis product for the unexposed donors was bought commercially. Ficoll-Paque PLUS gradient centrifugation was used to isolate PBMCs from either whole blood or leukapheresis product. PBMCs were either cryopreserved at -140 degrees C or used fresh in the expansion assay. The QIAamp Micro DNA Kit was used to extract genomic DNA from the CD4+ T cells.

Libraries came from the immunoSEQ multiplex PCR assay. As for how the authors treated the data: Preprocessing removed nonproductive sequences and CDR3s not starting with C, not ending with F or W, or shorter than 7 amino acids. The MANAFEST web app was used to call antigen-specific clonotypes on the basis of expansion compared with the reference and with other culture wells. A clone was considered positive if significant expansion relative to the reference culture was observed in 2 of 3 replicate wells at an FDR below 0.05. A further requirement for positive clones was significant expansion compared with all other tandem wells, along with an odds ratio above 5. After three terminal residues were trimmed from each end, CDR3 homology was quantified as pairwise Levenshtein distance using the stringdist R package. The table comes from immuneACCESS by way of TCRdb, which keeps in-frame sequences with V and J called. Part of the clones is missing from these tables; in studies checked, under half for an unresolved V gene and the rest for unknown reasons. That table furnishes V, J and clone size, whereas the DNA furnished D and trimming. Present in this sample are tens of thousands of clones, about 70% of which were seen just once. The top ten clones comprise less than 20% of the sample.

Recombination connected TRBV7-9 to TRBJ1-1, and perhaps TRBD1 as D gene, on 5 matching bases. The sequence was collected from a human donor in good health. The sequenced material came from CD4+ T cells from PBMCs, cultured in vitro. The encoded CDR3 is CASRRGSEVMNTEAFF. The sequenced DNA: TGTGCCAGCAGGCGGGGCAGCGAGGTAATGAACACTGAAGCTTTCTTT.